This T cell receptor beta chain stems from a study of blood T cell repertoires in COVID-19. Measured with immunoSEQ multiplex PCR; TCRdb has only the in-frame clones, and not every one. The repertoire holds 200,000 to 250,000 clones, with more than 85% as singletons. Trimming cost V 0 bases and J 6 bases, with 8 bases left between them. Germline V gives CDR1 SGHDN, CDR2 FVKESK. The CDR3 covers 14 residues. The material sequenced was peripheral blood. V usage is TRBV14 and J usage is TRBJ2-2, with a possible D match to TRBD1 (5 bases). The clonotype was recovered from a woman aged 50 to 60 with COVID-19, enrolled during active disease. This CDR3 reads CASSQELGAGELFF. The CDR3 DNA reads TGTGCCAGCAGCCAAGAGTTAGGGGCCGGGGAGCTGTTTTTT.